Included here is one T cell receptor (beta chain) sequence, with context. Antigen unknown. Both 60 Vbeta primers and 13 Jbeta primers went into the PCR. Produced via immunoSEQ multiplex PCR; TCRdb's table is partial and in-frame only. The sample has fewer than 150,000 clones, 70% to 85% seen once; the top ten hold more than 3.5%. The data derive from a study of cytomegalovirus exposure and HLA in healthy donors. Study summary: Researchers previously reported finding roughly 120 million unique TCR beta sequences from roughly 180 million T cells.

General study results and limits: Common viral pathogens seemed to be connected with several of the most significant clusters, according to a later analysis.

With V trimmed by 4 bases and J by 2 bases, 4 bases remained unmatched. Germline assignment: CDR1 SGHRS and CDR2 YFSETQ. The CDR3 is 14 residues long. This sequence was found in a woman in her 40s in good health and CMV-seropositive. This chain uses TRBV5-1 with TRBJ2-5, with 8 bases matching TRBD1. Sequences were obtained from PBMCs. Here the CDR3 reads CASSQTGDQETQYF. Here the CDR3 DNA reads TGCGCCAGCAGCCAGACAGGGGATCAAGAGACCCAGTACTTC.